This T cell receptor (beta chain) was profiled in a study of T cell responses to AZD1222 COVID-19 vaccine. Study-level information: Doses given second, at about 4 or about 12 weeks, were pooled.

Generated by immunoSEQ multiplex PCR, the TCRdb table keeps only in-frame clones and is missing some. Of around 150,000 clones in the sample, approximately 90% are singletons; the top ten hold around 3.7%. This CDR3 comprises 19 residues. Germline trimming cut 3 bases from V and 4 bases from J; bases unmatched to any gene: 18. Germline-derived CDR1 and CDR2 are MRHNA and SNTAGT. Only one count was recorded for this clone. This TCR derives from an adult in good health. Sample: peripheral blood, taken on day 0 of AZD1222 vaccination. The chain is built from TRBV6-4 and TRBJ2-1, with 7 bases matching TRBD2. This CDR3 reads CASSDSSATGGMTYNEQFF. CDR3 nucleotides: TGTGCCAGCAGTGATAGTTCGGCCACCGGGGGGATGACTTACAATGAGCAGTTCTTC.